The clone carrying this TCR beta chain was seen a handful of times. Its antigen is not identified. The sample belongs to a study of regulatory T cells in long-lasting Graves disease. Findings and limits, study-wide: New patients shared approximately 1,000 public clonotypes, and persistent patients shared more, with about 2,700. Authors noted too few samples as a limitation.

CDR3 regions were amplified by Arm-PCR using iRepertoire HTBI primers to build TCR beta libraries. Using its own MiXCR run on the multiplex PCR reads, TCRdb lists one record per CDR3 protein. The table shows 700,000 or so distinct CDR3 sequences, with approximately 29% occurring only once. Losses at the gene ends were 7 bases for V and 2 bases for J; bases not matched to a gene: 11. Germline assignment: CDR1 GTSNPN and CDR2 SVGIG (reference sequence). This CDR3 has 15 residues. Time point: persistent/refractory GD, antithyroid drugs over 5 years with positive TRAb. TCR sequences were obtained from RNA taken from PBMCs.

The chain uses TRBV30 and TRBJ1-2; 9 positions match TRBD1. Specimen: peripheral blood mononuclear cells (PBMCs), collected when the disease was refractory, from a patient treated with antithyroid drugs. The clonotype originates from a female donor with Graves disease. The CDR3 DNA reads as TGTGCCTTCAGCATGGACAGGGGACCCAACTATGGCTACACCTTC. It translates to CAFSMDRGPNYGYTF.